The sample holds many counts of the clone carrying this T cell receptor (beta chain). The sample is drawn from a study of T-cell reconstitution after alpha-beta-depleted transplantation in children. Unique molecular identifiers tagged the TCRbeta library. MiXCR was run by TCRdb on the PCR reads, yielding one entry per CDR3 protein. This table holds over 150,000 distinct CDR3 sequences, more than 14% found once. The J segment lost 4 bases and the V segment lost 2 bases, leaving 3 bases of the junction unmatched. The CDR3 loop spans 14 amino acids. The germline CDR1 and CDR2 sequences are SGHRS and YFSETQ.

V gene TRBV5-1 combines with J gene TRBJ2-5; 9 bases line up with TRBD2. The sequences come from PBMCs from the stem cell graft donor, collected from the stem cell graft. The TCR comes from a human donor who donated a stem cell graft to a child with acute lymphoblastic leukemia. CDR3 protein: CASSLPTSGETQYF. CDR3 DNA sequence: TGCGCCAGCAGCTTACCGACTAGCGGAGAGACCCAGTACTTC.